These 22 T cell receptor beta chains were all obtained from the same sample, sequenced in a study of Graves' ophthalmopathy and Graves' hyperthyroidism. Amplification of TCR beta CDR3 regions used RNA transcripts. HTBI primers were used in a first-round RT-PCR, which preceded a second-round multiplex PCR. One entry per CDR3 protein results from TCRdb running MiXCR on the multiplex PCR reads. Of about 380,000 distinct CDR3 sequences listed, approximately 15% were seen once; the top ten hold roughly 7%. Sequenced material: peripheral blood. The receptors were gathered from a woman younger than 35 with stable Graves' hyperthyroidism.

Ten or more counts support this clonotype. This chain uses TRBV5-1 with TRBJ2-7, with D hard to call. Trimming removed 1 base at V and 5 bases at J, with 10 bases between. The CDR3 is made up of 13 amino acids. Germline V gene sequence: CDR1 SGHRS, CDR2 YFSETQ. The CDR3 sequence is CASSLSSPDEQYF. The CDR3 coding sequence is TGCGCCAGCAGCTTGTCCTCACCCGACGAGCAGTACTTC.

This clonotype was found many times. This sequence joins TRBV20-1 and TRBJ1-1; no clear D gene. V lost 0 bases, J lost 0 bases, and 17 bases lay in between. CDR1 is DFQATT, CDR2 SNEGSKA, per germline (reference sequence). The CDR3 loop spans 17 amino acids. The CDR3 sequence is CSARDRSTGKVNTEAFF. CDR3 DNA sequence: TGCAGTGCTAGAGATAGATCAACTGGGAAGGTGAACACTGAAGCTTTCTTT.

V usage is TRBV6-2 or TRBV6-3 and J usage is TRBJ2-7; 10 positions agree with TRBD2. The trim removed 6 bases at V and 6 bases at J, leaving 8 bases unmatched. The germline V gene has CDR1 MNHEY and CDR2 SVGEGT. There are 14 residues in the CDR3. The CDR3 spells CASRDVAGGAEQYF. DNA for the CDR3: TGTGCCAGCAGAGACGTAGCGGGAGGCGCCGAGCAGTACTTC.

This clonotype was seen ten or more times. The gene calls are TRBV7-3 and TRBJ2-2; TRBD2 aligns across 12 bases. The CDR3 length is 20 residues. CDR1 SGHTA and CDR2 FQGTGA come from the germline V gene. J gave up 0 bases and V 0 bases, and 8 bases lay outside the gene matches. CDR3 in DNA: TGTGCCAGCAGCTTAACGCGGCTAGCGGGGGGGCCGGCGAACACCGGGGAGCTGTTTTTT. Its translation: CASSLTRLAGGPANTGELFF.

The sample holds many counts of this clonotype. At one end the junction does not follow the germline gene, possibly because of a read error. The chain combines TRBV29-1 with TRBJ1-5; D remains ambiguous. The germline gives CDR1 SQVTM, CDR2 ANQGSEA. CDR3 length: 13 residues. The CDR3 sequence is CSVKDFGNQPQHF. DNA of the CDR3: TGCAGCGTTAAAGACTTTGGCAATCAGCCCCAGCATTTT.

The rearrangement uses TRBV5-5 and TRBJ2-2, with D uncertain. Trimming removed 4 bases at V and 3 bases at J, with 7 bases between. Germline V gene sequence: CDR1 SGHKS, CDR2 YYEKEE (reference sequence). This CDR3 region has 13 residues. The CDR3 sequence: CASSHIYTGELFF. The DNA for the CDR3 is TGTGCCAGCAGCCACATATACACCGGGGAGCTGTTTTTT.

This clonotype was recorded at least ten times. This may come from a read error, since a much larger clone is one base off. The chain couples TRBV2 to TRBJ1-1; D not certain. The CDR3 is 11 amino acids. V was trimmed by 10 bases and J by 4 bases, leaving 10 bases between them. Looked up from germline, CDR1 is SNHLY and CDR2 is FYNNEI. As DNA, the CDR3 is TGTGCCATTTCCGGGAGCACTGAAGCTTTCTTT. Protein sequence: CAISGSTEAFF.

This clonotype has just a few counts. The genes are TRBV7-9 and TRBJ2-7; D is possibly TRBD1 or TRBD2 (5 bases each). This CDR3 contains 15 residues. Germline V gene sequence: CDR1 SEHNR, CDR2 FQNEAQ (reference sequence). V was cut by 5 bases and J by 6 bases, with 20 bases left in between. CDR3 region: CASSHFRDGTREQYF. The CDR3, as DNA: TGTGCCAGCAGCCACTTCCGGGACGGAACCCGCGAGCAGTACTTC.

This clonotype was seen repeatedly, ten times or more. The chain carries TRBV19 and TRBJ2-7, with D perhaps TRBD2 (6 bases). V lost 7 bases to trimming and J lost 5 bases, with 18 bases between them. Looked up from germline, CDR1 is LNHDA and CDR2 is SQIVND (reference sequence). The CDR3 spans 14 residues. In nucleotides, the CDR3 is TGTGCCAGTAAGGAGGGCCGGGGGTTCGACGAGCAGTACTTC. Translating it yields CASKEGRGFDEQYF.

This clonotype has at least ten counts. CDR3 residues: CASSPPGALTGGNTIYF. CDR3 nucleotide sequence: TGTGCCAGCAGCCCACCAGGAGCCCTAACAGGGGGAAACACCATATATTTT. The rearrangement uses TRBV6-1 and TRBJ1-3; possible D gene TRBD1, 6 bases. V was shortened by 6 bases and J by 4 bases, with 22 bases between the two germline ends. The CDR3 extends over 17 amino acids. CDR1 MNHNS and CDR2 SASEGT come from the germline V gene.

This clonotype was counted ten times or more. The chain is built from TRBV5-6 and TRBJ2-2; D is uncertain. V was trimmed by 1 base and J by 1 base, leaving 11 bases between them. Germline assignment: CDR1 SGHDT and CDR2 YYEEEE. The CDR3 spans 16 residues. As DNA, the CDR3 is TGTGCCAGCAGCTTGTTTGGGGAAGAGAACACCGGGGAGCTGTTTTTT. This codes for CASSLFGEENTGELFF.

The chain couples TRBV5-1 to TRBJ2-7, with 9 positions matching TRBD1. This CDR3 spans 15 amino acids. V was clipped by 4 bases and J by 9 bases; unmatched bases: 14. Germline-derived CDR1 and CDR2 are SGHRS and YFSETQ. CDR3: CASSPAGQGLRAQYF. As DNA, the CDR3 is TGCGCCAGCAGCCCCGCGGGACAGGGACTACGAGCGCAGTACTTC. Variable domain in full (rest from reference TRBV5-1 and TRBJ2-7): KAGVTQTPRYLIKTRGQQVTLSCSPISGHRSVSWYQQTPGQGLQFLFEYFSETQRNKGNFPGRFSGRQFSNSRSEMNVSTLELGDSALYLCASSPAGQGLRAQYFGPGTRLTVT.

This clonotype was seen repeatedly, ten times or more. This chain's CDR3 is CASSSIGGRQETQYF. Written as DNA, the CDR3 is TGTGCCAGCAGCTCCATCGGGGGGCGCCAAGAGACCCAGTACTTC. The V gene is TRBV7-3, the J gene TRBJ2-5, with D perhaps matching TRBD2 (7 bases). With 4 bases removed from V and 1 base from J, the gap between germline ends came to 13 bases. CDR1 and CDR2 from the germline V gene are SGHTA and FQGTGA. This CDR3 has 15 amino acids.

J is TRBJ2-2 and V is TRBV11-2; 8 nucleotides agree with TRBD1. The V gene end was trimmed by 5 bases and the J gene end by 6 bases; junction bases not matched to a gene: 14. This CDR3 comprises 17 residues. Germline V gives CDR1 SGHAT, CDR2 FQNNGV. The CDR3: CASSLRDRLFRSGELFF. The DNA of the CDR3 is TGTGCCAGCAGCCTCCGGGACAGGTTATTTAGATCCGGGGAGCTGTTTTTT.

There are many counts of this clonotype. The CDR3 reads CASSLIQGGSYEQYF. The DNA for the CDR3 is TGTGCCAGCAGTTTAATACAGGGTGGTTCCTACGAGCAGTACTTC. This chain uses TRBV12-3 or TRBV12-4 with TRBJ2-7, with D possibly matching TRBD1 (6 bases). CDR3 length: 15 residues. Trimming took 2 bases from V and 1 from J, leaving 12 bases between them.

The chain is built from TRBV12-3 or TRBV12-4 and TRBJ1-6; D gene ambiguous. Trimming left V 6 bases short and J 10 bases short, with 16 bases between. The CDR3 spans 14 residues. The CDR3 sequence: CASSRTAVRSPLHF. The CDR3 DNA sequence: TGTGCCAGCAGCCGGACGGCCGTAAGGTCACCCCTCCACTTT.

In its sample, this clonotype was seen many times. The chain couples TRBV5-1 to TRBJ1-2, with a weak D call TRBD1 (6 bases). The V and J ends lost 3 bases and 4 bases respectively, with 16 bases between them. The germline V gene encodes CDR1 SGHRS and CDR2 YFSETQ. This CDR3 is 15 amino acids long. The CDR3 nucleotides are TGCGCCAGCAGCTCGAAACAGGGTGGCGGCTATGGCTACACCTTC. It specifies CASSSKQGGGYGYTF.

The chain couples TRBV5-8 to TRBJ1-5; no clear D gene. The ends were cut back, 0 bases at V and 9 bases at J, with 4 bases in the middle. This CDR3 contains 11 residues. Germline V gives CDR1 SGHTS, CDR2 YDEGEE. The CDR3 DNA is TGTGCCAGCAGCTTGGCCGGGCCCCAGCATTTT. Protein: CASSLAGPQHF.

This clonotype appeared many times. CDR3 DNA sequence: TGTGCCAGCACCGGGAACGAGAACACTGAAGCTTTCTTT. The encoded protein is CASTGNENTEAFF. This sequence joins TRBV12-3 or TRBV12-4 and TRBJ1-1, with unresolved D. V lost 7 bases and J 1 base, leaving 10 bases between the germline ends. The CDR3 sequence is 13 residues long.

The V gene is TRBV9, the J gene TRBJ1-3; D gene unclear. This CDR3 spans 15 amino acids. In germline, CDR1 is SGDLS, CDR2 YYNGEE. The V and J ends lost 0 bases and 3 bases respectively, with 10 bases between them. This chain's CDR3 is CASSVDSGDGNTIYF. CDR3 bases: TGTGCCAGCAGCGTAGATTCCGGGGATGGAAACACCATATATTTT.

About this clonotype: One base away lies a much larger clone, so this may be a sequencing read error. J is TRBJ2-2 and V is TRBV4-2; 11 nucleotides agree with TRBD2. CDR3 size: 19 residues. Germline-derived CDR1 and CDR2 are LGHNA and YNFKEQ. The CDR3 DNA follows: TGTGCCAACAGCCAAGATTGGGGTGGGCTAGCGGGGGGCACCGGGGAGCTGTTTTTT. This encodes CANSQDWGGLAGGTGELFF.

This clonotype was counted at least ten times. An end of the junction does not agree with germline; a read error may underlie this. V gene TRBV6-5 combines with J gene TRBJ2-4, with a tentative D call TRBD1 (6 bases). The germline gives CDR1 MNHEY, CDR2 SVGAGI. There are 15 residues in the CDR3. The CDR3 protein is CASSSDRGAKNIKYF. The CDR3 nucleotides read TGTGCCAGCAGTTCGGACAGAGGTGCAAAAAACATTAAGTACTTC.